This is a list of T cell receptor beta chains from one sample in a study of long-term antiretroviral therapy in people with HIV. Only in-frame clones appear in the TCRdb table, and some are missing; sequencing was by immunoSEQ multiplex PCR. Of roughly 18,000 clones in the sample, around 91% were seen once. Sequences were derived from unsorted PBMCs, sampled 3 years after starting antiretroviral therapy. The receptors here all came from a man in his fifties with HIV. Each CDR3 is given with its conserved first and last residue. A D gene is named only where the DNA matches it firmly. A clone size is listed for some rows: how often the clone was seen (once, few, many), or a class if it is expanded.

.	TRBV29-1	TRBJ2-3	.	TGCAGCGTTGAAGCCCGGTACACAGATACGCAGTATTTT	CSVEARYTDTQYF
.	TRBV7-9	TRBJ2-2	TRBD1	TGTGCCAGCAGCTCGTGGACAGGGCGAACCGGGGAGCTGTTTTTT	CASSSWTGRTGELFF
.	TRBV4-3	TRBJ2-2	TRBD2	TGCGCCAGCAGCCCCTTGGCTAGCGGGGGGCTGGGGGCCGGGGAGCTGTTTTTT	CASSPLASGGLGAGELFF
.	TRBV27	TRBJ2-7	.	TGTGCCAGCAGCCCGGTGGATAACTACGAGCAGTACTTC	CASSPVDNYEQYF
.	TRBV7-2	TRBJ1-1	.	TGTGCCAGCAGCTTAATCGCGGGACAAGGGGTGACTATGAACACTGAAGCTTTCTTT	CASSLIAGQGVTMNTEAFF
.	TRBV10-3	TRBJ1-1	.	TGTGCCATCAGCATCTCCGAGGTGGGTGAAGCTTTCTTT	CAISISEVGEAFF
.	TRBV6-5	TRBJ1-3	.	TGTGCCAGCAGTTACTCACAGGCGCTCTCTGGAAACACCATATATTTT	CASSYSQALSGNTIYF
once	TRBV19	TRBJ1-1	.	TGTGCCAGTAGTGACAGACAGGACACTGAAGCTTTCTTT	CASSDRQDTEAFF
.	TRBV27	TRBJ2-1	TRBD2	TGTGCCAGCATCGGGGGGGCGTTTTACAATGAGCAGTTCTTC	CASIGGAFYNEQFF
.	TRBV4-3	TRBJ2-1	.	TGCGCCAGCAGCCAAGATGGGGCCAGCTCCTACAATGAGCAGTTCTTC	CASSQDGASSYNEQFF
.	TRBV6-1	TRBJ2-1	TRBD2	TGTGCCAGCAGTGAGGGACTAGCGGGGGGGCGGCTTATCAATGAGCAGTTCTTC	CASSEGLAGGRLINEQFF
.	TRBV2	TRBJ2-2	.	TGTGCCAGCAGGAGGGCGGCTAGCGTCGGGGAGCTGTTTTTT	CASRRAASVGELFF
once	TRBV7-3	TRBJ2-3	TRBD2	TGTGCCAGCAGCTTAACAGCAGCCCATAGCGGGGGGCGAACAGATACGCAGTATTTT	CASSLTAAHSGGRTDTQYF
.	TRBV9	TRBJ2-4	.	TGTGCCAGCAGCGTAGCTTTACTCTCCGGCATTCAGTACTTC	CASSVALLSGIQYF
.	TRBV27	TRBJ1-1	TRBD1	TGTGCCAGCAGGCGTACAGGGGCGCACACTGAAGCTTTCTTT	CASRRTGAHTEAFF
once	TRBV10-1	TRBJ2-1	.	TGCGCCAGCAGCCGAGCAGGGGACGGCAATGAGCAGTTCTTC	CASSRAGDGNEQFF
.	TRBV29-1	TRBJ2-3	.	TGCAGCGTTGTGCGGGGCACAGATACGCAGTATTTT	CSVVRGTDTQYF
.	TRBV11-2	TRBJ2-7	.	TGTGCCAGCAGCCTCGACGGGGCCGACTACGAGCAGTACTTC	CASSLDGADYEQYF
.	TRBV18	TRBJ2-6	.	TGTGCCAGCTCACGCGGACAAGGGAGCTCTGGGGCCAACGTCCTGACTTTC	CASSRGQGSSGANVLTF
few	TRBV18	TRBJ2-4	.	TGTGCCAGCTCACCGGGGCAGGGTCTTGACATTCAGTACTTC	CASSPGQGLDIQYF
.	TRBV4-3	TRBJ2-7	.	TGCGCCAGCAGCCAAGATATAGGACTGACGTACGAGCAGTACTTC	CASSQDIGLTYEQYF
.	TRBV7-6	TRBJ2-7	.	TGTGCCAGCAGCGCGGGCGGGGGCAACGAGCAGTACTTC	CASSAGGGNEQYF
once	TRBV7-2	TRBJ1-5	.	TGTGCCAGCAGAATCGGGACTTATAGCAATCAGCCCCAGCATTTT	CASRIGTYSNQPQHF
.	TRBV21-1	TRBJ2-7	.	TGTGCCAGCAGCAATTTGGATAACTACGAGCAGTACTTC	CASSNLDNYEQYF
.	TRBV10-3	TRBJ2-7	TRBD2	TGTGCCATCAGTCTAGCGGGGGGAAACTACGAGCAGTACTTC	CAISLAGGNYEQYF
.	TRBV10-3	TRBJ1-6	TRBD1	TGTGCCATCAATACAGGGGATTCACCCCTCCACTTT	CAINTGDSPLHF